The present entry profiles one T cell receptor beta chain with its context. Its antigen is not yet known. The input lacks base qualities; no much larger clone sits a single base away. The entry originates in a study of blood T cell repertoires in COVID-19 (dated by TCRdb to the early 2020s). Turning to the overall study: Collaborator samples came from the United States, Italy and Spain and covered acute and convalescent phases of COVID-19. Nearly every sample came with metadata listing a de-identified subject ID, COVID-19 status, age in years and sex. Deeply sampled blood TCRbeta repertoires from subjects exposed to, actively infected with, or recovered from COVID-19 were included in the dataset. Where HLA class I and class II types were available, the types were taken from metadata supplied by the sample provider, not from assay-based typing. The samples were drawn from two sources: the first 160 participants of the ongoing ImmuneRACE study, and 1,254 subjects contributed by 6 global collaborators. A freely available public database, intended as a resource for researchers studying the immune response to SARS-CoV-2, is where the repertoires were released. The material from the prospective study consisted of cDNA or gDNA derived from T cells, B-cell-depleted T cells, or PBMCs.

The immunoSEQ Assay, a bias-controlled multiplex PCR, was used to amplify TCRbeta CDR3 regions from genomic DNA. In the paper's pipeline: The number of nucleated cells in each sample was estimated from the amplification of reference gene primers within the assay. To quantify the absolute abundance of each unique TCRbeta CDR3 rearrangement, sequence reads were collapsed and filtered. For each sample, productive Simpson clonality was calculated by taking the square root of Simpson's diversity index across productive rearrangements. In TCRdb, the immuneACCESS table is reduced to in-frame sequences with V and J assigned. These tables do not hold every clone; where another copy was compared, an unresolved V gene accounts for under half, and the others remain unexplained. V and J calls and clone size are given by that table; D and trimming were obtained from the DNA. This sample gives 150,000 to 200,000 clones in total; about 77% of them show up just once. The ten largest clones add up to approximately 15% of the sample.

Looking up the germline V gene yields CDR1 SGHDT and CDR2 YYEEEE. V gives up 4 bases and J gives up 1 base, and the segment between their germline ends measures 16 bases. From the cysteine up to the phenylalanine, the CDR3 has a length of 16 residues. Kept here is only the CDR3 DNA, which spans 48 bases and is read in frame from base 1. Study-level results and caveats: How much clinical and demographic metadata was included differed by source and by participant, and the metadata was provided uncurated.

The collaborating institutions used their own protocols to collect whole blood in K2EDTA tubes. For TCRbeta analysis, collaborators shipped samples as frozen whole blood, isolated PBMCs, or DNA extracted from either of those sample types. The sequence derives from a woman over 75 with acute or convalescent COVID-19. The rearrangement combines TRBV5-6 with TRBJ2-3, and possibly TRBD2, on 6 matching bases. The sequenced material came from peripheral blood. The CDR3 sequence is CASSPATSWGTDTQYF. The DNA sequence is given as TGTGCCAGCAGCCCGGCTACTAGCTGGGGCACAGATACGCAGTATTTT.